Listed below are T cell receptor beta chains from one sample, sequenced in a study of a mutant IDH1 vaccine in newly diagnosed glioma. These receptors lack a known antigen. Profiling relied on immunoSEQ multiplex PCR, and the TCRdb table lists in-frame clones only, not all of them. The sample holds about 67,000 clones; 75% to 90% are singletons and the top ten take 1.9%. The source material was PBMCs, sampled from a glioma patient whose treatment included an IDH1 peptide vaccine. These receptors were obtained from a man aged 35 to 55 with glioma. Each CDR3 is given with its conserved first and last residue. D genes are given only for firm matches. Expanded clones get a size class; other rows say once, few or many, or leave the size out.

. | TRBJ2-3 | TRBV5-1 | TRBD1 | TGCGCCAGCAGCTTGATGACAGGGGGCGGGTTCGGCACAGATACGCAGTATTTT | CASSLMTGGGFGTDTQYF
. | TRBJ2-3 | TRBV29-1 | TRBD2 | TGCAGCGTGACCGGGACTAGGGGGGTGGGAGATACGCAGTATTTT | CSVTGTRGVGDTQYF
. | TRBJ1-2 | TRBV11-2 | . | TGTGCCAGCAGCTTAGACAGGAACTATGGCTACACCTTC | CASSLDRNYGYTF
few | TRBJ2-7 | TRBV5-1 | TRBD2 | TGCGCCAGCACCGGGACTAGCGGGAGCTCCTACGAGCAGTACTTC | CASTGTSGSSYEQYF
. | TRBJ1-2 | TRBV13 | . | TGTGCCAGCAGCGAGAGGGTGGGGGATGCTAACTATGGCTACACCTTC | CASSERVGDANYGYTF
. | TRBJ2-1 | TRBV28 | . | TGTGCCAGCAGGCCGACTAGTTTAACCTACAATGAGCAGTTCTTC | CASRPTSLTYNEQFF
. | TRBJ2-1 | TRBV7-8 | . | TGTGCCAGCAGCATTTACAATGAGCAGTTCTTC | CASSIYNEQFF
. | TRBJ2-7 | TRBV6-6 | TRBD1 | TGTGCCAGCAGTCCCCGACAGGGAGAGACTTACGAGCAGTACTTC | CASSPRQGETYEQYF
. | TRBJ1-1 | TRBV30 | . | TGTGCCTGGAGTGTTGGTGCCCTTCCCTGGACATCCGGAGGGACTGAAGCTTTCTTT | CAWSVGALPWTSGGTEAFF
. | TRBJ1-5 | TRBV19 | . | TGTGCCAGTAGTATAGAAGGTAATCAGCCCCAGCATTTT | CASSIEGNQPQHF
. | TRBJ2-5 | TRBV28 | . | TGTGCCAGCAGCCCGACCGGGATCAAGGGGGAGACCCAGTACTTC | CASSPTGIKGETQYF
. | TRBJ2-1 | TRBV6-6 | TRBD1 | TGTGCCAGCAGTACAGGTGGACAGGGTTGGAATGAGCAGTTCTTC | CASSTGGQGWNEQFF
. | TRBJ1-3 | TRBV9 | . | TGTGCCAGCAGCGTAGATGGGACTGCTAGCTCTGGAAACACCATATATTTT | CASSVDGTASSGNTIYF
. | TRBJ1-1 | TRBV6-6 | . | TGTGCCAGCACCAGAGAGATGAACACTGAAGCTTTCTTT | CASTREMNTEAFF
. | TRBJ1-1 | TRBV16 | TRBD1 | TGTGCCAGCAGCCAATACGACAGGGGAACGACTGAAGCTTTCTTT | CASSQYDRGTTEAFF
. | TRBJ2-1 | TRBV7-2 | TRBD1 | TGTGCCAGCAGCTCGGACAGGGGCTCCAATGAGCAGTTCTTC | CASSSDRGSNEQFF
. | TRBJ2-5 | TRBV29-1 | . | TGCAGCGTTGAGGGTGGGGAGACCCAGTACTTC | CSVEGGETQYF
. | TRBJ1-6 | TRBV30 | . | TGTGCCTGGAGTGTAAGGGGGATTAATTCACCCCTCCACTTT | CAWSVRGINSPLHF
. | TRBJ2-5 | TRBV5-4 | . | TGTGCCAGCAGCTTGAATAAACGGGAACTAAAGACCCAGTACTTC | CASSLNKRELKTQYF
. | TRBJ2-7 | TRBV6-6 | TRBD2 | TGTGCCAGCATGAGGGCACTAGCGGGACGATACGAGCAGTACTTC | CASMRALAGRYEQYF
. | TRBJ2-5 | TRBV5-4 | . | TGTGCCAGCAGCTCCGGCGGGGCGGGGGAGACCCAGTACTTC | CASSSGGAGETQYF
. | TRBJ1-1 | TRBV5-1 | . | TGCGCCAGCAGCTTCGCGGGGGTCGGGACTGAAGCTTTCTTT | CASSFAGVGTEAFF
. | TRBJ2-5 | TRBV6-1 | . | TGTGCCAGCAGTGAAGGAAGGGAGACCCAGTACTTC | CASSEGRETQYF
. | TRBJ1-1 | TRBV6-5 | . | TGTGCCAGCAGTTGGGAGTTGCAGGCTGAAGCTTTCTTT | CASSWELQAEAFF
. | TRBJ2-1 | TRBV6-5 | TRBD1 | TGTGCCAGCAGTTACGCCGGGACAGGGGCAGTTGATGAGCAGTTCTTC | CASSYAGTGAVDEQFF
. | TRBJ2-3 | TRBV6-5 | . | TGTGCCAGCAGTTACGAGACCCCGGGGGCCACAGATACGCAGTATTTT | CASSYETPGATDTQYF
. | TRBJ2-6 | TRBV7-8 | . | TGTGCCAGCAGCCTGGGGACAACTGGGGCCAACGTCCTGACTTTC | CASSLGTTGANVLTF
. | TRBJ2-2 | TRBV7-3 | . | TGTGCCAGCAGCCCAATGGCATCCCTTAACACCGGGGAGCTGTTTTTT | CASSPMASLNTGELFF
. | TRBJ1-6 | TRBV6-1 | TRBD1 | TGTGCCAGCAGTCCCGACAGGGCATATAATTCACCCCTCCACTTT | CASSPDRAYNSPLHF
. | TRBJ2-3 | TRBV28 | TRBD2 | TGTGCCAGCATGACTAGCGGCCGCACAGATACGCAGTATTTT | CASMTSGRTDTQYF
. | TRBJ1-4 | TRBV10-1 | . | TGCGCCAGCGCAAGCGGGACGGCGAATGAAAAACTGTTTTTT | CASASGTANEKLFF
. | TRBJ1-1 | TRBV9 | . | TGTGCCAGCAGCGTCGGACCGCAGAACACTGAAGCTTTCTTT | CASSVGPQNTEAFF
. | TRBJ2-6 | TRBV5-1 | TRBD1 | TGCGCCAGCAGCTCACAGGGGGCTGGGGCCAACGTCCTGACTTTC | CASSSQGAGANVLTF
. | TRBJ2-3 | TRBV30 | TRBD2 | TGTGCCTGGAGTGTACGTAGAACTAGCGGGGGGGCCGTAGATACGCAGTATTTT | CAWSVRRTSGGAVDTQYF
. | TRBJ2-2 | TRBV27 | TRBD1 | TGTGCCAGCAGGGCCCGGGACAGCCACACCGGGGAGCTGTTTTTT | CASRARDSHTGELFF
. | TRBJ2-1 | TRBV7-9 | TRBD2 | TGTGCCAGCAGCTTATCTAGCGGGAGTTTATATGAGCAGTTCTTC | CASSLSSGSLYEQFF
once | TRBJ1-1 | TRBV6-5 | . | TGTGCCAGCCAAACCGCTCCGGGACAGAACACTGAAGCTTTCTTT | CASQTAPGQNTEAFF